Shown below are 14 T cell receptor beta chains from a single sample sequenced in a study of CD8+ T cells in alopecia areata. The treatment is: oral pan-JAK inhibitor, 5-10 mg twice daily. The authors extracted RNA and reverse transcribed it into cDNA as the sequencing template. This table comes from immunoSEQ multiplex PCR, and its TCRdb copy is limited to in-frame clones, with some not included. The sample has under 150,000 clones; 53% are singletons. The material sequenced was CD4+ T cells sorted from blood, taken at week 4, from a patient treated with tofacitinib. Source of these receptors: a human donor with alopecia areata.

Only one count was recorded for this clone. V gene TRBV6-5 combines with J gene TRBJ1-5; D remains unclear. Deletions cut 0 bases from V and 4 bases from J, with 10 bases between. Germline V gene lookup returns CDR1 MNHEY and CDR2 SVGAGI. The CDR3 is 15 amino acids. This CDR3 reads CASSYSFRSNQPQHF. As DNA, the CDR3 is TGTGCCAGCAGTTACTCGTTCAGGTCGAATCAGCCCCAGCATTTT.

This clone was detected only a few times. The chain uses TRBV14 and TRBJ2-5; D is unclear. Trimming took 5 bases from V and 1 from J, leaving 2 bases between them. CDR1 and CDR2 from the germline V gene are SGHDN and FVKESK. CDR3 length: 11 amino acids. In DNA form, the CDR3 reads TGTGCCAGCAGCATCCAAGAGACCCAGTACTTC. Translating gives CASSIQETQYF.

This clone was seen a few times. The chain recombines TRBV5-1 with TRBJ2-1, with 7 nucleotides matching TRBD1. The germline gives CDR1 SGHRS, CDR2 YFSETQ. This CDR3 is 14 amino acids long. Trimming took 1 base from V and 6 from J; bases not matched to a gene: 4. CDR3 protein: CASSLYRGPNEQFF. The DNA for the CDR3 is TGCGCCAGCAGCTTGTACAGGGGACCCAATGAGCAGTTCTTC.

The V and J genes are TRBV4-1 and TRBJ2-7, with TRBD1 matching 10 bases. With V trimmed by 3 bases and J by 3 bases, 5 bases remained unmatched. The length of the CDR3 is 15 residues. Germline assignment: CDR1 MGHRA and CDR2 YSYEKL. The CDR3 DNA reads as TGCGCCAGCAGCCATCCCGGGACAGGGGTCTACGAGCAGTACTTC. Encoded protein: CASSHPGTGVYEQYF.

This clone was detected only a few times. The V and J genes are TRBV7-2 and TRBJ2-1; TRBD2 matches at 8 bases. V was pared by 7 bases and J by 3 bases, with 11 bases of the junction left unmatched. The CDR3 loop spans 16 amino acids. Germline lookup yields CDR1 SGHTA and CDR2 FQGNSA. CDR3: CASTQKGTSGYNEQFF. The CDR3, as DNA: TGTGCCAGCACCCAGAAAGGTACTAGCGGCTACAATGAGCAGTTCTTC. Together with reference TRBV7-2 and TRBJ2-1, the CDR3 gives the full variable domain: GAGVSQSPSNKVTEKGKDVELRCDPISGHTALYWYRQSLGQGLEFLIYFQGNSAPDKSGLPSDRFSAERTGGSVSTLTIQRTQQEDSAVYLCASTQKGTSGYNEQFFGPGTRLTVL.

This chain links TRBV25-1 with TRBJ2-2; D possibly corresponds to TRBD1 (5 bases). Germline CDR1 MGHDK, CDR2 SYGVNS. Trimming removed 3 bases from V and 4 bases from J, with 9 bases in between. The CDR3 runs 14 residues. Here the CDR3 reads CASSEPGLTGELFF. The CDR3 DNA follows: TGTGCCAGCAGTGAGCCAGGGCTCACCGGGGAGCTGTTTTTT. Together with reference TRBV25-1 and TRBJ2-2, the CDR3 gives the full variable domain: EADIYQTPRYLVIGTGKKITLECSQTMGHDKMYWYQQDPGMELHLIHYSYGVNSTEKGDLSSESTVSRIRTEHFPLTLESARPSHTSQYLCASSEPGLTGELFFGEGSRLTVL.

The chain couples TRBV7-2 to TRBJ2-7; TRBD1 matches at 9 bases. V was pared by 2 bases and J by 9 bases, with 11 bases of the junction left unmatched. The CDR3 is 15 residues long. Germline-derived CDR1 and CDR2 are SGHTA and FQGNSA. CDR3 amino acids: CASSLSLDRGRLQYF. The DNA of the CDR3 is TGTGCCAGCAGCTTATCTTTGGACAGGGGTCGTTTGCAGTACTTC.

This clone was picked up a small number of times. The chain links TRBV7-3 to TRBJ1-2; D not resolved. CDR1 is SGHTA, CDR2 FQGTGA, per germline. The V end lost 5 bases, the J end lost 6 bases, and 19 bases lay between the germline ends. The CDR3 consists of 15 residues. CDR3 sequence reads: CASSAQSAVRHGYTF. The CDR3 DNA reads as TGTGCCAGCAGCGCCCAGTCGGCGGTGAGACATGGCTACACCTTC.

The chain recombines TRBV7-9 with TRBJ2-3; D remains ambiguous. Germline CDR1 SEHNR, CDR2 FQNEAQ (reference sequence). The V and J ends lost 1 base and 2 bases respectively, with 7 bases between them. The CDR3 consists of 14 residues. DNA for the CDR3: TGTGCCAGCAGCTTAGGGGTTGTCACAGATACGCAGTATTTT. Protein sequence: CASSLGVVTDTQYF.

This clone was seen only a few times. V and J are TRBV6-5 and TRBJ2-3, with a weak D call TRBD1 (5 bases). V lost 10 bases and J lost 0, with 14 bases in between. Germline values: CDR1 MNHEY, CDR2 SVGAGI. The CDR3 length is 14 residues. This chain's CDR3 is CATKRGASTDTQYF. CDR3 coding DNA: TGTGCCACCAAAAGGGGTGCTAGCACAGATACGCAGTATTTT.

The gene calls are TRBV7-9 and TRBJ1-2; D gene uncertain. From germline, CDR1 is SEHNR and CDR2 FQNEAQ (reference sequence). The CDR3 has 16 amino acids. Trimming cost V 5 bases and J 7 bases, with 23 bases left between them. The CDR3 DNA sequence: TGTGCCAGCAGCCCCCCTAAGGAGCCCGCTCAAAGTGGCTACACCTTC. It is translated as CASSPPKEPAQSGYTF.

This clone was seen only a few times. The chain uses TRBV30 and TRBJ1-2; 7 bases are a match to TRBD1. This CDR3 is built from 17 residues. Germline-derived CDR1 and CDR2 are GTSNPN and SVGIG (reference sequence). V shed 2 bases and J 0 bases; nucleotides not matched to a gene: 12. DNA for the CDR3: TGTGCCTGGAGTCGGACAGGTTCACCCCAAGCTAACTATGGCTACACCTTC. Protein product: CAWSRTGSPQANYGYTF.

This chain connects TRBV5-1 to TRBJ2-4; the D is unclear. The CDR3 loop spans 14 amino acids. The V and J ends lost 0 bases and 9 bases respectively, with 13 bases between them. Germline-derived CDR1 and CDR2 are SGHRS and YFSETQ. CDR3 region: CASSLVSGPAIQYF. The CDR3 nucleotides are TGCGCCAGCAGCTTGGTATCGGGCCCGGCCATTCAGTACTTC.

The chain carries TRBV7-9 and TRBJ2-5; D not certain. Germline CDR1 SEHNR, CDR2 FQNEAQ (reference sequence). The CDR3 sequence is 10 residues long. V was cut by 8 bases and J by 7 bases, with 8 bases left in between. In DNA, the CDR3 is TGTGCCAGCCAGGTGGGGACCCAGTACTTC. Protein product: CASQVGTQYF.